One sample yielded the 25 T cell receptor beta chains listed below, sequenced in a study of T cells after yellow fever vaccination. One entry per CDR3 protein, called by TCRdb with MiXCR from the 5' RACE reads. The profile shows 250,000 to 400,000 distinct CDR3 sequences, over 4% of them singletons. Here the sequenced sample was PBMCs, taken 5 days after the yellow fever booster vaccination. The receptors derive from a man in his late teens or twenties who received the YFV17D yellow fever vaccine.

The CDR3 here is CASSPSLQSGYTF. The CDR3 nucleotides read TGTGCCAGCAGCCCATCGCTTCAAAGTGGCTACACCTTC. The chain is built from TRBV3-1 and TRBJ1-2; no clear D gene. Germline CDR1 is LGHDT and CDR2 is YNNKEL (reference sequence). The CDR3 loop spans 13 amino acids. Trimming removed 4 bases from V and 7 bases from J, with 13 bases in between. Variable domain in full (rest from reference TRBV3-1 and TRBJ1-2): DTAVSQTPKYLVTQMGNDKSIKCEQNLGHDTMYWYKQDSKKFLKIMFSYNNKELIINETVPNRFSPKSPDKAHLNLHINSLELGDSAVYFCASSPSLQSGYTFGSGTRLTVV.

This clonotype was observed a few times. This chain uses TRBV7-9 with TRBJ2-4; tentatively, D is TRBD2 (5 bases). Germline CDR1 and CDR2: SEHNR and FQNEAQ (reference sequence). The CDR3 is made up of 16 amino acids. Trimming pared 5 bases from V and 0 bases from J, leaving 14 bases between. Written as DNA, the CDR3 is TGTGCCAGCAGCCCCGTGGGAGAACTAGCCAAAAACATTCAGTACTTC. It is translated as CASSPVGELAKNIQYF.

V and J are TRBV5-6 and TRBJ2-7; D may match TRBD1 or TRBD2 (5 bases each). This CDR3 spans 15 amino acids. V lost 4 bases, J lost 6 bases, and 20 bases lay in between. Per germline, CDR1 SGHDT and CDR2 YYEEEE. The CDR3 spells CASSRGPAIAGEQYV. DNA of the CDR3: TGTGCCAGCAGCCGGGGACCCGCGATTGCGGGCGAGCAGTACGTC.

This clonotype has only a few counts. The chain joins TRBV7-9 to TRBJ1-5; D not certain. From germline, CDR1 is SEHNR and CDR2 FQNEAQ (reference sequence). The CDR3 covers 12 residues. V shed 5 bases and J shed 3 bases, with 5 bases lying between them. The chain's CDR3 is CASSHPNQPQHF. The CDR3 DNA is TGTGCCAGCAGCCACCCCAATCAGCCCCAGCATTTT.

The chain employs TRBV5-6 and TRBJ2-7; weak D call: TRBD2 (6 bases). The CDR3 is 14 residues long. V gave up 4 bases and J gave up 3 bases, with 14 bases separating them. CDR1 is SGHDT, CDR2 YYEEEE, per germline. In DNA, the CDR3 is TGTGCCAGCAGCGATTCGGGGGTGGGCTACGAGCAGTACTTC. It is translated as CASSDSGVGYEQYF.

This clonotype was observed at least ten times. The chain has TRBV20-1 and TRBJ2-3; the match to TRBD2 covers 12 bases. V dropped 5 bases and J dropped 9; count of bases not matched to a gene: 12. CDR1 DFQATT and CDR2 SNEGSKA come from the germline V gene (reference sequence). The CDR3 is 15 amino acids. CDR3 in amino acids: CSAQGLAGGHRTQYF. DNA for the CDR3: TGCAGTGCTCAGGGACTAGCGGGCGGACACAGAACGCAGTATTTT.

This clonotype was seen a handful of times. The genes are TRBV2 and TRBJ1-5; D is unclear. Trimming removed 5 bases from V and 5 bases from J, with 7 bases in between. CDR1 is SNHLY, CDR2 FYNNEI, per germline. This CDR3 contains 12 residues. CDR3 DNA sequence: TGTGCCAGCAGTCCGAGGGATCAGCCCCAGCATTTT. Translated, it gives CASSPRDQPQHF.

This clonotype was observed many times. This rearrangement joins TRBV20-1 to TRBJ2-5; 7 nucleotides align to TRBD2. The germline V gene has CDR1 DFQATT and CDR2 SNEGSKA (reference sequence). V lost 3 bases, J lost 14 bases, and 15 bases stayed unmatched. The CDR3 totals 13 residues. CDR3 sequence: CSARGRVRPSLYF. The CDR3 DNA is TGCAGTGCTAGGGGGAGGGTGAGGCCATCGCTATACTTC.

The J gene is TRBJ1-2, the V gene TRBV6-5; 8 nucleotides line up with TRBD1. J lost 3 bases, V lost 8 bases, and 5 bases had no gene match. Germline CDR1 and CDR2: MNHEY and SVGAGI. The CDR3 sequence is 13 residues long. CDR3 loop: CASYRTGYYGYTF. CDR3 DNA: TGTGCCAGCTACCGGACAGGGTACTATGGCTACACCTTC.

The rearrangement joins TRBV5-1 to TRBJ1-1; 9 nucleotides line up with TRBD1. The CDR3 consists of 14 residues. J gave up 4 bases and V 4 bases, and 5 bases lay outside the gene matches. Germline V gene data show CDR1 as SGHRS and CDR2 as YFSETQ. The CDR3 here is CASSTGTGSTEAFF. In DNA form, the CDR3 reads TGCGCCAGCAGCACCGGGACAGGGTCCACTGAAGCTTTCTTT.

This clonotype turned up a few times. This CDR3 reads CASSLLGATGNTIYF. The CDR3 DNA follows: TGCGCCAGCAGCTTGCTCGGGGCCACTGGAAACACCATATATTTT. The genes are TRBV5-1 and TRBJ1-3, with D perhaps TRBD1 (5 bases). The CDR3 contains 15 residues. V was shortened by 1 base and J by 2 bases, with 10 bases between the two germline ends. Germline CDR1 SGHRS, CDR2 YFSETQ. Using reference TRBV5-1 and TRBJ1-3 for the parts outside the CDR3, the full variable domain is KAGVTQTPRYLIKTRGQQVTLSCSPISGHRSVSWYQQTPGQGLQFLFEYFSETQRNKGNFPGRFSGRQFSNSRSEMNVSTLELGDSALYLCASSLLGATGNTIYFGEGSWLTVV.

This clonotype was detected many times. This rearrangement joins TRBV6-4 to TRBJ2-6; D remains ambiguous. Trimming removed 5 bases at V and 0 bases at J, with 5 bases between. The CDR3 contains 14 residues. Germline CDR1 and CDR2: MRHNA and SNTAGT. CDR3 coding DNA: TGTGCCAGCAGTCAAAACTCTGGGGCCAACGTCCTGACTTTC. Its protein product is CASSQNSGANVLTF.

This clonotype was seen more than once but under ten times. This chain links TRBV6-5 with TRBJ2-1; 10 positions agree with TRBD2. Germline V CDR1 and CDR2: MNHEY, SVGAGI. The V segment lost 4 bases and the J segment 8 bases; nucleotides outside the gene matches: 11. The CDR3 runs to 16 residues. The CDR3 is CASSSPVVAGGYEQFF. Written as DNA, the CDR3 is TGTGCCAGCAGTTCCCCCGTCGTAGCGGGGGGCTATGAGCAGTTCTTC.

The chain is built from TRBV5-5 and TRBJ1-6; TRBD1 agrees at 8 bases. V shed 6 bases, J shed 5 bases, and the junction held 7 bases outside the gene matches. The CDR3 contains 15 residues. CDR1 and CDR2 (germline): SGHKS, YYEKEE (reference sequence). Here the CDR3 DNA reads TGTGCCAGCATCCCCCGACAGGGGAATAATTCACCCCTCCACTTT. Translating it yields CASIPRQGNNSPLHF. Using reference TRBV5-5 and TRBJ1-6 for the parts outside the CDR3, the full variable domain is DAGVTQSPTHLIKTRGQQVTLRCSPISGHKSVSWYQQVLGQGPQFIFQYYEKEERGRGNFPDRFSARQFPNYSSELNVNALLLGDSALYLCASIPRQGNNSPLHFGNGTRLTVT.

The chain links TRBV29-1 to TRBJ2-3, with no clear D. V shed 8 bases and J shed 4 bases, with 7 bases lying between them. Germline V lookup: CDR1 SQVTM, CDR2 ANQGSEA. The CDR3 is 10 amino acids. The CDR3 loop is CSFDSDTQYF. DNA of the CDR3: TGCAGCTTCGACTCAGATACGCAGTATTTT.

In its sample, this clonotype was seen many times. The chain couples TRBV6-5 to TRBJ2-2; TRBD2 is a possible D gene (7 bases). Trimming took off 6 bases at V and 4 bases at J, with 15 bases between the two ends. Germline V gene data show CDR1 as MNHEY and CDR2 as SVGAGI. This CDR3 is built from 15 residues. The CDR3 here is CASSLGGAGTGELFF. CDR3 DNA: TGTGCCAGCAGCCTTGGGGGGGCAGGCACCGGGGAGCTGTTTTTT.

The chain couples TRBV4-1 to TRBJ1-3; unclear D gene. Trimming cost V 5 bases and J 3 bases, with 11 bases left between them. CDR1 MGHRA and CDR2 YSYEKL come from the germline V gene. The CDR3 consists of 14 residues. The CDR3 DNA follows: TGCGCCAGCAGCGGAGCCCGCCTTGGAAACACCATATATTTT. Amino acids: CASSGARLGNTIYF.

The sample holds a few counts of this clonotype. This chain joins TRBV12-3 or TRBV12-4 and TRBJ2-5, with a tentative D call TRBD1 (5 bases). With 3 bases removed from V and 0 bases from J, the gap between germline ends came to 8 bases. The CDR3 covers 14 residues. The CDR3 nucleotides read TGTGCCAGCAGTTTTAGGGGATACCAAGAGACCCAGTACTTC. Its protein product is CASSFRGYQETQYF.

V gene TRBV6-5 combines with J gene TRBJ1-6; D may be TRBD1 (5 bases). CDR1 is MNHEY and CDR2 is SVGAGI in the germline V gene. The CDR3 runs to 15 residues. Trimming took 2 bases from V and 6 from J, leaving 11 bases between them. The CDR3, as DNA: TGTGCCAGCAGTTACGTGGGGGTTGGTAATTCACCCCTCCACTTT. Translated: CASSYVGVGNSPLHF.

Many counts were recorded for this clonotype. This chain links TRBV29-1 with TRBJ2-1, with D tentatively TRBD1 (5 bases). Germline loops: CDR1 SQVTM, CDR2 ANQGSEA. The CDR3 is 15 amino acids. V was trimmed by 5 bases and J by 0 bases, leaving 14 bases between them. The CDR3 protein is CSVSQGASSYNEQFF. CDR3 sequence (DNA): TGCAGCGTTTCCCAGGGTGCAAGCTCCTACAATGAGCAGTTCTTC.

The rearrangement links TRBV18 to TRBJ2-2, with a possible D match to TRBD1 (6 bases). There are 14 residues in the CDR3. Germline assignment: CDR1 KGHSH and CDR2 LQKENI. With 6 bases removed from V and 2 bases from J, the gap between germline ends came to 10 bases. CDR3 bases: TGTGCCAGCTCGCGACAGGACAACACCGGGGAGCTGTTTTTT. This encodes CASSRQDNTGELFF.

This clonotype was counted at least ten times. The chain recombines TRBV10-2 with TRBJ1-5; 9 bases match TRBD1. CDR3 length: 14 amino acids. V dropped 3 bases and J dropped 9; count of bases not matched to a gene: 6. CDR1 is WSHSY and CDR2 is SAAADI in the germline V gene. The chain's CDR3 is CASSEPGQGWPQHF. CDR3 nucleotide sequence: TGCGCCAGCAGTGAACCGGGACAGGGCTGGCCCCAGCATTTT.

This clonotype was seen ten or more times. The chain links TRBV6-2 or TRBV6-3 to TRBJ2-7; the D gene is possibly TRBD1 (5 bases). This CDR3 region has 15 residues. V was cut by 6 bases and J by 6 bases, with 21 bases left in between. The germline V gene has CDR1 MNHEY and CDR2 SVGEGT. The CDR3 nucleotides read TGTGCCAGCAGGCGAGGACGGATGCTGGGGCTCGAGCAGTACTTC. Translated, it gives CASRRGRMLGLEQYF.

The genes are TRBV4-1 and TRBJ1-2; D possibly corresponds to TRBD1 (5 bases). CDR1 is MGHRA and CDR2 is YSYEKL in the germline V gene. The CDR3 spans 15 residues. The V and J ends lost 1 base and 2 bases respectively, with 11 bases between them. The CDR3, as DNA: TGCGCCAGCAGCCAAGTGGGACGGCCGAACTATGGCTACACCTTC. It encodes CASSQVGRPNYGYTF.

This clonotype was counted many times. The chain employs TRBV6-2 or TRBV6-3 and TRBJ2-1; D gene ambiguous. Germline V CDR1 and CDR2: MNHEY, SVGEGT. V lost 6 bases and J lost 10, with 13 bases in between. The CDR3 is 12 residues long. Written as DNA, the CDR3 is TGTGCCAGCAGACCACCCTCAGGAGAGCAGTTCTTC. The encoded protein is CASRPPSGEQFF.